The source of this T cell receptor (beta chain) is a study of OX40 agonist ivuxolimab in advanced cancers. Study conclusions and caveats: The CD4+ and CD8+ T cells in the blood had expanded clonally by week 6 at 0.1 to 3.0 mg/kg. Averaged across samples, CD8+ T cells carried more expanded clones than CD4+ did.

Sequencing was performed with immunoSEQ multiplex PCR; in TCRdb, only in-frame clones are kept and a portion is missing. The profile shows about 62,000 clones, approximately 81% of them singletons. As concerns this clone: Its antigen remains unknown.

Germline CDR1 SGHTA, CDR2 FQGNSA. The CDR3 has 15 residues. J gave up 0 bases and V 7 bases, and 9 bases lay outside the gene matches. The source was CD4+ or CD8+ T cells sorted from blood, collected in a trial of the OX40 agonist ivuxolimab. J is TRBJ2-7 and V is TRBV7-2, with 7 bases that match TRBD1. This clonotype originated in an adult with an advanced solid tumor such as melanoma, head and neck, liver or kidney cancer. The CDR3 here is CASTPSGTVSYEQYF. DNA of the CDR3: TGTGCCAGCACCCCCTCGGGGACAGTCTCCTACGAGCAGTACTTC.